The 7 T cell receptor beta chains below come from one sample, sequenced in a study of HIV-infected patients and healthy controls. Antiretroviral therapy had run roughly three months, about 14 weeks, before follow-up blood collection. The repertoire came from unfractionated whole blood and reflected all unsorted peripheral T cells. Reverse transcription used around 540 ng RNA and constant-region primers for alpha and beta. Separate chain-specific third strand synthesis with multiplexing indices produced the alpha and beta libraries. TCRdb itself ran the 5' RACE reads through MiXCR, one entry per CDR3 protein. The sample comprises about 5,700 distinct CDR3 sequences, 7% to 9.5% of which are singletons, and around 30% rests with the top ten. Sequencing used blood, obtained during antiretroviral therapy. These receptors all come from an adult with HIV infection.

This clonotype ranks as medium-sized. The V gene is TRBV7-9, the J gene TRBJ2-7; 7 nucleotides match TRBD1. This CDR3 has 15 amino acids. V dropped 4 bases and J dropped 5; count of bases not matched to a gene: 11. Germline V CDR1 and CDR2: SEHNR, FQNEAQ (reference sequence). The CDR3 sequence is CASSYGDSSLDEQYF. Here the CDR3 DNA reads TGTGCCAGCAGCTACGGGGACAGCTCCCTTGACGAGCAGTACTTC.

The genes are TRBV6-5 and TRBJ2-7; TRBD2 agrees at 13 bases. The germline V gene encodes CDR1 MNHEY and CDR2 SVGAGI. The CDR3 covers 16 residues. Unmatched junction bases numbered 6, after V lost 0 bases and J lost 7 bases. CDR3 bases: TGTGCCAGCAGTTACTCAAGACTAGCGGGAGGTTTGGAGCAGTACTTC. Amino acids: CASSYSRLAGGLEQYF.

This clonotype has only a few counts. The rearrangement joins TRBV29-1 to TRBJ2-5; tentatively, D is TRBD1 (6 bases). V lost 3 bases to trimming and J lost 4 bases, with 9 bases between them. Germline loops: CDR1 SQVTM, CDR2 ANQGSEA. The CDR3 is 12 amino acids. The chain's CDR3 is CSVDPRGETQYF. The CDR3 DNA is TGCAGCGTTGACCCCAGGGGAGAGACCCAGTACTTC. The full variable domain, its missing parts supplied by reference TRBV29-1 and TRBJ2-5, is SAVISQKPSRDICQRGTSLTIQCQVDSQVTMMFWYRQQPGQSLTLIATANQGSEATYESGFVIDKFPISRPNLTFSTLTVSNMSPEDSSIYLCSVDPRGETQYFGPGTRLLVL.

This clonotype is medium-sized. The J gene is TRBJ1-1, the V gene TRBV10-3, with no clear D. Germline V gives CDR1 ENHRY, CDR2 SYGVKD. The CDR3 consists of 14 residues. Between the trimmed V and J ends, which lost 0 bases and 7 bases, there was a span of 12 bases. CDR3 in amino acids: CAISESARDFEAFF. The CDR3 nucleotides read TGTGCCATCAGTGAGTCGGCTCGGGATTTTGAAGCTTTCTTT.

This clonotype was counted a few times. The CDR3 DNA reads as TGTGCCAGCAGCTTAGTTCCCGCAGATACGCAGTATTTT. Translating it yields CASSLVPADTQYF. The gene calls are TRBV7-9 and TRBJ2-3; D gene uncertain. The V end was cut by 1 base, the J end by 4 bases, with 6 bases between. There are 13 residues in the CDR3. Germline assignment: CDR1 SEHNR and CDR2 FQNEAQ (reference sequence).

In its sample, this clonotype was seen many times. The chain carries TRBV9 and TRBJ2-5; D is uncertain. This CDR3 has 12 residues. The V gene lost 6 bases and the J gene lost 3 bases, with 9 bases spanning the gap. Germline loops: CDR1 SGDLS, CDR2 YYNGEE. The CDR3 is CASNKDEETQYF. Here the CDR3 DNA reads TGTGCCAGCAATAAAGATGAAGAGACCCAGTACTTC.

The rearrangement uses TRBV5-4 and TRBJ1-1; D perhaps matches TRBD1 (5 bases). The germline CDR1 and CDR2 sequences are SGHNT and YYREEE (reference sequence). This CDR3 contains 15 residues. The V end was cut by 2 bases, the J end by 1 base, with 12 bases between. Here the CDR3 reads CASSFWDFRNTEAFF. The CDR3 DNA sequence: TGTGCCAGCAGCTTTTGGGACTTTAGGAACACTGAAGCTTTCTTT.